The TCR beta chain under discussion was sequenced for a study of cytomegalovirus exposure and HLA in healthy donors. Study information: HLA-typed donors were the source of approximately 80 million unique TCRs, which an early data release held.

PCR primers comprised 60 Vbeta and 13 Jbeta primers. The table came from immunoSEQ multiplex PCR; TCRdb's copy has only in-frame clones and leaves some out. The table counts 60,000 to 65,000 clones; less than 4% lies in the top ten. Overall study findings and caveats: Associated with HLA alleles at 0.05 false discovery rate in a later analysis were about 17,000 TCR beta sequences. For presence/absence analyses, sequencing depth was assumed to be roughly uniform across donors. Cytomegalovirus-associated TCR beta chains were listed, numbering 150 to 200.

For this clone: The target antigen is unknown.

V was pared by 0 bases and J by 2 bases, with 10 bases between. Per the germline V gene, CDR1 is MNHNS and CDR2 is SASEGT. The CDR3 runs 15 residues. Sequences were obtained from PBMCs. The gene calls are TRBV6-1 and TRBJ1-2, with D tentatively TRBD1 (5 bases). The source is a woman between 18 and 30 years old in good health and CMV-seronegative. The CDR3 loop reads CASSEAATDNYGYTF. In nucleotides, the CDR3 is TGTGCCAGCAGTGAAGCAGCGACAGACAACTATGGCTACACCTTC.